Below, 17 T cell receptor beta chains from the same sample are listed, as sequenced in a study of blood T cell repertoires in COVID-19. Method: immunoSEQ multiplex PCR; TCRdb's copy keeps in-frame clones and lacks some. The sample lists roughly 150,000 clones, approximately 80% occurring once. The source material was PBMCs or T cells enriched from blood (not recorded which). The origin of the receptors is a man between 65 and 79 years old who had been exposed to COVID-19.

This clone was counted once. The rearrangement uses TRBV11-2 and TRBJ2-2; 12 bases are shared with TRBD2. Germline assignment: CDR1 SGHAT and CDR2 FQNNGV. J lost 9 bases, V lost 4 bases, and 12 bases had no gene match. The CDR3 is made up of 17 amino acids. This CDR3 reads CASSSRGLAGSIRELFF. The CDR3 DNA is TGTGCCAGCAGCTCCCGAGGACTAGCGGGATCTATCAGGGAGCTGTTTTTT. Full variable domain (missing parts from reference TRBV11-2 and TRBJ2-2): EAGVAQSPRYKIIEKRQSVAFWCNPISGHATLYWYQQILGQGPKLLIQFQNNGVVDDSQLPKDRFSAERLKGVDSTLKIQPAKLEDSAVYLCASSSRGLAGSIRELFFGEGSRLTVL.

The V gene is TRBV30, the J gene TRBJ2-2, with TRBD1 matching 8 bases. Germline V lookup: CDR1 GTSNPN, CDR2 SVGIG (reference sequence). Losses at the gene ends were 3 bases for V and 6 bases for J; bases not matched to a gene: 12. The CDR3 consists of 16 residues. DNA for the CDR3: TGTGCCTGGAGCTTCGACAGGGGCGGATCCGCCGGGGAGCTGTTTTTT. Translating it yields CAWSFDRGGSAGELFF. Variable domain in full (rest from reference TRBV30 and TRBJ2-2): SQTIHQWPATLVQPVGSPLSLECTVEGTSNPNLYWYRQAAGRGLQLLFYSVGIGQISSEVPQNLSASRPQDRQFILSSKKLLLSDSGFYLCAWSFDRGGSAGELFFGEGSRLTVL.

The chain recombines TRBV10-3 with TRBJ2-1; D gene uncertain. Per germline, CDR1 ENHRY and CDR2 SYGVKD. The CDR3 is 15 amino acids. V gave up 2 bases and J gave up 2 bases, with 10 bases separating them. DNA for the CDR3: TGTGCCATCAGTGAGAGGAGTACGACCTACAATGAGCAGTTCTTC. Residues: CAISERSTTYNEQFF.

This rearrangement joins TRBV4-3 to TRBJ2-3; 10 bases map to TRBD2. The CDR3 loop spans 16 amino acids. CDR1 and CDR2 (germline): LGHNA, YSLEER. V was clipped by 3 bases and J by 5 bases; unmatched bases: 8. This chain's CDR3 is CASSHGSGGGGDTQYF. Here the CDR3 DNA reads TGCGCCAGCAGCCACGGAAGCGGGGGGGGTGGAGATACGCAGTATTTT.

The gene calls are TRBV3-1 (or the pseudogene TRBV3-2) and TRBJ1-1, with 9 bases that match TRBD1. The CDR3 runs to 13 residues. The V gene end was trimmed by 4 bases and the J gene end by 5 bases; junction bases not matched to a gene: 2. Germline lookup yields CDR1 LGHDT and CDR2 YNNKEL (reference sequence). CDR3 residues: CASSLDRGTEAFF. As DNA, the CDR3 is TGTGCCAGCAGCCTAGACAGGGGGACTGAAGCTTTCTTT.

This chain uses TRBV4-1 with TRBJ2-7; TRBD2 aligns across 14 bases. The CDR3 consists of 17 residues. CDR1 and CDR2 from the germline V gene are MGHRA and YSYEKL. The V and J ends lost 3 bases and 4 bases, in that order; junction bases with no gene match: 8. The CDR3, as DNA: TGCGCCAGCAGCCACGCCGGGACTAGCGGGAGTAGGTACGAGCAGTACTTC. Amino acid sequence: CASSHAGTSGSRYEQYF.

The chain is built from TRBV5-1 and TRBJ2-3, with a possible D match to TRBD1 (6 bases). CDR3 length: 14 residues. Trimming removed 6 bases at V and 5 bases at J, with 16 bases between. CDR1 SGHRS and CDR2 YFSETQ come from the germline V gene. CDR3 coding DNA: TGCGCCAGCACCCTTGGGCAGGGGAAAGATACGCAGTATTTT. The encoded protein is CASTLGQGKDTQYF.

The CDR3 reads CASSQLNYGYTF. The CDR3 bases are TGTGCCAGCAGCCAGCTAAACTATGGCTACACCTTC. The chain employs TRBV14 and TRBJ1-2; D gene ambiguous. V was trimmed by 3 bases and J by 2 bases, leaving 4 bases between them. The length of the CDR3 is 12 residues. The germline gives CDR1 SGHDN, CDR2 FVKESK.

The chain uses TRBV10-3 and TRBJ2-3; D call uncertain. Trimming left V 8 bases short and J 1 base short, with 7 bases between. Germline values: CDR1 ENHRY, CDR2 SYGVKD. CDR3 length: 12 residues. CDR3 protein: CAIRQGTDTQYF. CDR3 bases: TGTGCCATCCGGCAGGGCACAGATACGCAGTATTTT.

This rearrangement joins TRBV27 to TRBJ2-7; D gene unclear. The CDR3 spans 15 residues. Germline assignment: CDR1 MNHEY and CDR2 SMNVEV (reference sequence). Trimming removed 0 bases from V and 0 bases from J, with 9 bases in between. The CDR3 bases are TGTGCCAGCAGTTTATCATGGGCGTCCTCCTACGAGCAGTACTTC. It is translated as CASSLSWASSYEQYF.

CDR3 nucleotide sequence: TGTGCCAGCAGCCCTTCGGTGGGGGGAGTCACAGATACGCAGTATTTT. Residues: CASSPSVGGVTDTQYF. This chain uses TRBV9 with TRBJ2-3; possibly TRBD2 for D (6 bases). Trimming left V 4 bases short and J 2 bases short, with 17 bases between. The CDR3 has 16 amino acids. Per the germline V gene, CDR1 is SGDLS and CDR2 is YYNGEE. The variable domain in full, with the rest retrieved from reference TRBV9 and TRBJ2-3, is DSGVTQTPKHLITATGQRVTLRCSPRSGDLSVYWYQQSLDQGLQFLIQYYNGEERAKGNILERFSAQQFPDLHSELNLSSLELGDSALYFCASSPSVGGVTDTQYFGPGTRLTVL.

The chain combines TRBV23-1 with TRBJ2-5; 10 bases match TRBD1. TRBV23-1 is an open reading frame, and its role is uncertain. Germline trimming cut 7 bases from V and 3 bases from J; bases unmatched to any gene: 5. The CDR3 has 14 amino acids. For the CDR3, the DNA is TGCGCCAGCAATCTAGGACAGGGGGAAGAGACCCAGTACTTC. Its protein is CASNLGQGEETQYF.

V gene TRBV16 combines with J gene TRBJ2-3; D remains ambiguous. The V end was cut by 0 bases, the J end by 6 bases, with 13 bases between. This CDR3 contains 15 residues. Germline values: CDR1 KGHSY, CDR2 FQNENV. The CDR3 is CASSQSRGTGDTQYF. CDR3 sequence (DNA): TGTGCCAGCAGCCAATCCCGAGGCACCGGCGATACGCAGTATTTT. Complete variable domain (other parts from reference TRBV16 and TRBJ2-3): GEEVAQTPKHLVRGEGQKAKLYCAPIKGHSYVFWYQQVLKNEFKFLISFQNENVFDETGMPKERFSAKCLPNSPCSLEIQATKLEDSAVYFCASSQSRGTGDTQYFGPGTRLTVL.

The chain uses TRBV6-2 or TRBV6-3 and TRBJ2-7, with D uncertain. The V end was cut by 4 bases, the J end by 0 bases, with 10 bases between. Germline V gene lookup returns CDR1 MNHEY and CDR2 SVGEGT. This CDR3 region has 14 residues. The DNA for the CDR3 is TGTGCCAGCAGTTTGCCCGGGTACTCCTACGAGCAGTACTTC. Translated: CASSLPGYSYEQYF.

This clone showed up just once. The J gene is TRBJ2-5, the V gene TRBV6-5, with 12 nucleotides matching TRBD1. V dropped 0 bases and J dropped 4; count of bases not matched to a gene: 3. Germline-derived CDR1 and CDR2 are MNHEY and SVGAGI. CDR3 length equals 16 residues. The CDR3 DNA reads TGTGCCAGCAGTTACTCCGGGACAGGGGGCAGAGAGACCCAGTACTTC. Its protein product is CASSYSGTGGRETQYF.

In the case of this clone: This same CDR3 is encoded by further DNA sequences in the sample. This chain's CDR3 is CASSLPSGLQETQYF. As DNA, the CDR3 is TGTGCCAGCAGCTTACCTAGCGGACTCCAAGAGACCCAGTACTTC. J is TRBJ2-5 and V is TRBV7-2, with TRBD2 identical over 7 bases. The CDR3 is 15 amino acids. CDR1 and CDR2 from the germline V gene are SGHTA and FQGNSA. The V gene end was trimmed by 2 bases and the J gene end by 1 base; junction bases not matched to a gene: 4.

The chain recombines TRBV6-5 with TRBJ2-1; a possible D gene is TRBD2 (6 bases). The CDR3 contains 13 residues. The V and J ends lost 10 bases and 4 bases respectively, with 14 bases between them. The germline V gene has CDR1 MNHEY and CDR2 SVGAGI. CDR3 loop: CATDEGGYNEQFF. Written as DNA, the CDR3 is TGTGCCACAGACGAGGGAGGTTACAATGAGCAGTTCTTC.